This entry lists 10 T cell receptor beta chains sequenced from one sample in a study of blood T cell repertoires in COVID-19. Libraries were prepared by immunoSEQ multiplex PCR; TCRdb keeps only in-frame clonotypes and omits some of them. The table records some 700,000 clones, approximately 90% of them present only once. Sequenced sample: peripheral blood. The receptors stem from a young woman with acute or convalescent COVID-19.

The chain carries TRBV2 and TRBJ1-2; D is undetermined. Trimming pared 8 bases from V and 5 bases from J, leaving 15 bases between. Germline assignment: CDR1 SNHLY and CDR2 FYNNEI. The CDR3 contains 13 residues. For the CDR3, the DNA is TGTGCCAGCGGAACGGCCAGAGGGTATGGCTACACCTTC. Amino acids: CASGTARGYGYTF.

The V gene is TRBV7-9, the J gene TRBJ2-6; 7 nucleotides line up with TRBD1. This CDR3 contains 16 residues. The junction had 1 base not matched to a gene; V was cut back by 2 bases and J by 0 bases. Germline V gene lookup returns CDR1 SEHNR and CDR2 FQNEAQ (reference sequence). CDR3 loop: CASSLTGDSGANVLTF. The DNA of the CDR3 is TGTGCCAGCAGCTTAACAGGGGACTCTGGGGCCAACGTCCTGACTTTC. The whole variable domain, filled in from reference TRBV7-9 and TRBJ2-6, reads DTGVSQNPRHKITKRGQNVTFRCDPISEHNRLYWYRQTLGQGPEFLTYFQNEAQLEKSRLLSDRFSAERPKGSFSTLEIQRTEQGDSAMYLCASSLTGDSGANVLTFGAGSRLTVL.

A few counts support this clone. This chain connects TRBV5-4 to TRBJ1-1, with D possibly matching TRBD1 (5 bases). This CDR3 has 15 residues. Trimming removed 4 bases from V and 5 bases from J, with 18 bases in between. From germline, CDR1 is SGHNT and CDR2 YYREEE (reference sequence). This chain's CDR3 is CASSLLGGEGTEAFF. The CDR3 bases are TGTGCCAGCAGCCTGTTGGGGGGGGAGGGTACTGAAGCTTTCTTT. Using reference TRBV5-4 and TRBJ1-1 for the parts outside the CDR3, the full variable domain is ETGVTQSPTHLIKTRGQQVTLRCSSQSGHNTVSWYQQALGQGPQFIFQYYREEENGRGNFPPRFSGLQFPNYSSELNVNALELDDSALYLCASSLLGGEGTEAFFGQGTRLTVV.

CDR3: CASNGVKGDSRNTGELFF. The CDR3 nucleotides read TGTGCCAGCAATGGGGTCAAAGGGGATAGCCGCAACACCGGGGAGCTGTTTTTT. This chain connects TRBV2 to TRBJ2-2; possibly TRBD1 for D (5 bases). V was clipped by 7 bases and J by 2 bases, with 23 bases between them. The CDR3 is made up of 18 amino acids. Germline V gives CDR1 SNHLY, CDR2 FYNNEI.

The table lists this clone with a count of one. This chain connects TRBV4-3 to TRBJ1-5, with a possible D match to TRBD1 (6 bases). Between the trimmed V and J ends, which lost 2 bases and 7 bases, there was a span of 12 bases. CDR1 LGHNA and CDR2 YSLEER come from the germline V gene. This CDR3 comprises 14 residues. The CDR3: CASSQLTGGQPQHF. The CDR3 DNA is TGCGCCAGCAGCCAATTGACAGGTGGACAGCCCCAGCATTTT.

This chain connects TRBV18 to TRBJ1-1; D is ambiguous. The CDR3 consists of 14 residues. The ends were cut back, 3 bases at V and 1 base at J, with 9 bases in the middle. Germline V gives CDR1 KGHSH, CDR2 LQKENI. DNA of the CDR3: TGTGCCAGCTCACCCGTACAGCCGAACACTGAAGCTTTCTTT. It yields the protein CASSPVQPNTEAFF.

The chain couples TRBV30 to TRBJ2-3; 8 bases agree with TRBD1. The J segment lost 0 bases and the V segment lost 0 bases, leaving 5 bases of the junction unmatched. The CDR3 sequence is 16 residues long. Germline CDR1 and CDR2: GTSNPN and SVGIG (reference sequence). The chain's CDR3 is CAWSVRYRGSTDTQYF. The CDR3 nucleotides are TGTGCCTGGAGTGTAAGATACAGGGGGAGCACAGATACGCAGTATTTT.

This chain joins TRBV6-2 or TRBV6-3 and TRBJ2-2, with 8 bases that match TRBD1. The germline CDR1 and CDR2 sequences are MNHEY and SVGEGT. The CDR3 covers 18 residues. J lost 4 bases, V lost 4 bases, and 14 bases had no gene match. CDR3 amino acids: CASSSILGQGAITGELFF. CDR3 nucleotide sequence: TGTGCCAGCAGTTCTATCTTGGGGCAGGGGGCGATCACCGGGGAGCTGTTTTTT.

This rearrangement joins TRBV7-2 to TRBJ2-7, with TRBD2 matching over 12 bases. Losses at the gene ends were 3 bases for V and 1 base for J; bases not matched to a gene: 4. Germline CDR1 SGHTA, CDR2 FQGNSA. The CDR3 consists of 16 residues. CDR3 bases: TGTGCCAGCAGCTTCCCCACTAGCGGGGGGTCCTACGAGCAGTACTTC. Translating gives CASSFPTSGGSYEQYF.

The rearrangement uses TRBV5-1 and TRBJ1-6; no clear D gene. The CDR3 runs to 15 residues. Germline lookup yields CDR1 SGHRS and CDR2 YFSETQ. Trimming pared 2 bases from V and 9 bases from J, leaving 15 bases between. The CDR3 DNA reads as TGCGCCAGCAGCTTTCAATTGGGTAGGAGTTCACCCCTCCACTTT. Protein product: CASSFQLGRSSPLHF.